Presented here are 12 T cell receptor beta chains from one specimen sequenced in a study of T-cell reconstitution after alpha-beta-depleted transplantation in children. As it was prepared, the TCRbeta library received unique molecular identifiers. Via MiXCR, TCRdb re-called the PCR reads, giving one row per CDR3 protein. The table lists over 400,000 distinct CDR3 sequences, under 15% of them singletons, with 4.5% to 6% in the top ten. The starting material was PBMCs from the stem cell graft donor, obtained from the stem cell graft. These receptors were obtained from a human donor who donated a stem cell graft to a child with combined immunodeficiency.

This CDR3 reads CASTLTGGGSGNTIYF. The DNA of the CDR3 is TGTGCCAGCACCCTTACCGGCGGGGGATCTGGAAACACCATATATTTT. The chain is built from TRBV7-9 and TRBJ1-3, with a possible D match to TRBD1 (5 bases). The V end lost 7 bases, the J end lost 1 base, and 17 bases lay between the germline ends. CDR1 and CDR2 from the germline V gene are SEHNR and FQNEAQ (reference sequence). This CDR3 has 16 amino acids.

This clonotype was seen only a few times. The gene calls are TRBV7-9 and TRBJ2-2, with TRBD2 matching 7 bases. The CDR3 sequence is 16 residues long. Trimming at V came to 2 bases and at J to 4 bases, leaving 7 bases not matched to a gene. CDR1 is SEHNR and CDR2 is FQNEAQ in the germline V gene (reference sequence). The CDR3: CASSLSPGLPTGELFF. The CDR3 DNA sequence: TGTGCCAGCAGCTTATCCCCGGGACTACCCACCGGGGAGCTGTTTTTT. Drawing the rest from reference TRBV7-9 and TRBJ2-2, the complete variable domain is DTGVSQNPRHKITKRGQNVTFRCDPISEHNRLYWYRQTLGQGPEFLTYFQNEAQLEKSRLLSDRFSAERPKGSFSTLEIQRTEQGDSAMYLCASSLSPGLPTGELFFGEGSRLTVL.

Only a few counts were recorded for this clonotype. V gene TRBV2 combines with J gene TRBJ2-1; 8 bases are shared with TRBD2. CDR1 and CDR2 from the germline V gene are SNHLY and FYNNEI. This CDR3 has 14 amino acids. J lost 15 bases, V lost 2 bases, and 12 bases had no gene match. CDR3 in DNA: TGTGCCAGCAGTGAATTAGAAAAAGGACTAGCTCCGTTCTTC. Residues: CASSELEKGLAPFF.

The rearrangement uses TRBV5-1 and TRBJ1-2; D gene uncertain. Germline CDR1 and CDR2: SGHRS and YFSETQ. With 0 bases removed from V and 4 bases from J, the gap between germline ends came to 16 bases. The CDR3 contains 16 residues. CDR3 protein: CASSLEVRSSFYGYTF. In nucleotides, the CDR3 is TGCGCCAGCAGCTTGGAAGTGAGGAGTTCCTTCTATGGCTACACCTTC.

V is TRBV6-1 and J is TRBJ1-2, with D perhaps matching TRBD1 (5 bases). Germline values: CDR1 MNHNS, CDR2 SASEGT. This CDR3 has 14 residues. Trimming took 3 bases from V and 5 from J, leaving 13 bases between them. DNA of the CDR3: TGTGCCAGCAGTGACTGGGGGACCCTTTATGGCTACACCTTC. This gives the protein CASSDWGTLYGYTF.

In its sample, this clonotype was seen a few times. The genes are TRBV24-1 and TRBJ2-3, with D possibly being TRBD1 (6 bases). Per the germline V gene, CDR1 is KGHDR and CDR2 is SFDVKD. V was trimmed by 2 bases and J by 6 bases, leaving 11 bases between them. CDR3 size: 14 residues. In DNA, the CDR3 is TGTGCCACCAGTGATTGGTCAGGGGCCGATACGCAGTATTTT. It encodes CATSDWSGADTQYF.

V and J are TRBV7-2 and TRBJ2-1; D is possibly TRBD2 (5 bases). V was trimmed by 5 bases and J by 3 bases, leaving 14 bases between them. CDR1 and CDR2 from the germline V gene are SGHTA and FQGNSA. This CDR3 spans 15 amino acids. CDR3 region: CASSTTTGFYNEQFF. CDR3 bases: TGTGCCAGCAGCACCACAACGGGGTTCTACAATGAGCAGTTCTTC.

This clonotype came up a few times. The rearrangement links TRBV7-9 to TRBJ2-3, with TRBD2 as a possible D gene (5 bases). Trimming cost V 3 bases and J 5 bases, with 15 bases left between them. Germline V gives CDR1 SEHNR, CDR2 FQNEAQ (reference sequence). This CDR3 comprises 15 residues. CDR3 nucleotides: TGTGCCAGCAGCTTTGGCGGGTATCAGCGAGATACGCAGTATTTT. It is translated as CASSFGGYQRDTQYF.

This clonotype was counted many times. The gene calls are TRBV13 and TRBJ2-7; 7 nucleotides match TRBD2. CDR1 and CDR2 from the germline V gene are PRHDT and FYEKMQ (reference sequence). CDR3 length: 15 residues. After removal of 2 bases from V and 5 bases from J, the junction contained 9 bases not matched to a gene. CDR3 coding DNA: TGTGCCAGCAGCTTAAGTGAGCGTCGGGGGGACGAGCAGTACTTC. It is translated as CASSLSERRGDEQYF.

The chain joins TRBV7-2 to TRBJ2-7, with a possible D match to TRBD2 (5 bases). The V gene lost 6 bases and the J gene lost 6 bases, with 15 bases spanning the gap. CDR1 and CDR2 from the germline V gene are SGHTA and FQGNSA. This CDR3 is 13 amino acids long. The CDR3 loop reads CASRSSGLAEQYF. The CDR3, as DNA: TGTGCCAGCAGATCAAGTGGGCTAGCCGAGCAGTACTTC.

This clonotype was counted between two and nine times. The chain uses TRBV5-1 and TRBJ2-6; TRBD1 might be the D (6 bases). The V gene's germline CDR1 is SGHRS and CDR2 YFSETQ. The CDR3 loop spans 18 amino acids. The V end was cut by 0 bases, the J end by 2 bases, with 15 bases between. DNA of the CDR3: TGCGCCAGCAGCTTGGATCCCAGGGGTTTAACTGGGGCCAACGTCCTGACTTTC. Protein product: CASSLDPRGLTGANVLTF.

This clonotype was detected ten times or more. The chain recombines TRBV7-2 with TRBJ2-5; 8 nucleotides agree with TRBD1. V dropped 5 bases and J dropped 0; count of bases not matched to a gene: 8. In germline, CDR1 is SGHTA, CDR2 FQGNSA. This CDR3 has 16 residues. The CDR3 bases are TGTGCCAGCAGCGTATACAGGGGGAAGTACCAAGAGACCCAGTACTTC. Its translation: CASSVYRGKYQETQYF.